This T cell receptor beta chain is drawn from a study of shared clonotypes between healthy human individuals. Overall study context: Participating donors consisted of two women and a few men aged 18 to 49.

Study-level findings and limits: Sequencing depth was predicted to influence how clonotypes are shared among donors.

Sequenced by immunoSEQ multiplex PCR; TCRdb stores in-frame clones only, minus some. The data contain about half a million clones, over 75% of them singletons. A word on this clone: What it binds is not known. This likely traces to a read error, being one base from a far larger clone.

The CDR3 spans 16 residues. The germline CDR1 and CDR2 sequences are SGHRS and YFSETQ. The TCR comes from a middle-aged woman in good health. Some clones in this sample may be carry-over from other donors' samples. The chain is built from TRBV5-1 and TRBJ1-3; D may be TRBD1 (6 bases). The sequenced material came from PBMCs. The CDR3 region is CASSLGTGFKGNTTYF. CDR3 nucleotides: TGCGCCAGCAGCTTGGGAACAGGGTTCAAGGGAAACACCACATATTTT.